Listed below are T cell receptor beta chains from one sample, sequenced in a study of a mutant IDH1 vaccine in newly diagnosed glioma. Assay used: immunoSEQ multiplex PCR; TCRdb lists only in-frame clones, some missing. The data contain tens of thousands of clones, about 85% of them singletons. The sequenced sample was PBMCs, obtained from a glioma patient treated with radiotherapy, temozolomide or both. Receptors originate from a woman aged 40 to 50 with glioma. CDR3s include the opening cysteine and the closing phenylalanine or tryptophan. A D gene is named only where the DNA matches it firmly. Clone size is not always given. Where it is, it says once, few, many or a class for expanded clones.

V	D	J	size	CDR3	DNA
TRBV30	TRBD1	TRBJ2-1	once	CAWAGTGPYNEQFF	TGTGCCTGGGCCGGGACAGGCCCCTACAATGAGCAGTTCTTC
TRBV15	TRBD1	TRBJ1-2	once	CATSRPGTGGARLNGYTF	TGTGCCACCAGCAGACCGGGGACAGGGGGCGCACGGCTCAATGGCTACACCTTC
TRBV27	TRBD1	TRBJ1-2	-	CASRPTGRLHGYTF	TGTGCCAGCAGACCGACAGGGAGATTACATGGCTACACCTTC
TRBV6-5	TRBD1	TRBJ1-6	-	CASSYLQGVGSPLHF	TGTGCCAGCAGTTACTTGCAGGGGGTAGGTTCACCCCTCCACTTT
TRBV2	TRBD2	TRBJ2-3	-	CASSVSGRAVDTQYF	TGTGCCAGCAGCGTTAGCGGGAGGGCCGTGGATACGCAGTATTTT
TRBV4-1	-	TRBJ2-2	-	CASSHGPGTGELFF	TGCGCCAGCAGCCACGGTCCAGGCACCGGGGAGCTGTTTTTT
TRBV25-1	TRBD2	TRBJ2-7	-	CASSELERGASYEQYF	TGTGCCAGCAGTGAATTGGAGCGGGGGGCATCCTACGAGCAGTACTTC
TRBV15	-	TRBJ1-2	-	CATRDGYGYTF	TGTGCCACCAGAGATGGCTATGGCTACACCTTC
TRBV7-8	TRBD1	TRBJ2-7	-	CASSPAFRQGYEQYF	TGTGCCAGCAGCCCAGCCTTCAGACAGGGCTACGAGCAGTACTTC
TRBV28	TRBD1	TRBJ2-3	once	CALGQGTDTQYF	TGTGCCCTTGGACAGGGCACAGATACGCAGTATTTT
TRBV25-1	TRBD1	TRBJ1-1	-	CASSEYHDRGRTNTEAFF	TGTGCCAGCAGTGAATATCACGACAGGGGGCGAACGAACACTGAAGCTTTCTTT
TRBV2	-	TRBJ1-6	-	CASSRQNSPLHF	TGTGCCAGCAGCAGACAGAATTCACCCCTCCACTTT
TRBV18	-	TRBJ1-5	-	CASSLAGARRQPQHF	TGTGCCAGCTCACTGGCGGGCGCCCGGCGTCAGCCCCAGCATTTT
TRBV7-2	TRBD1	TRBJ2-7	-	CASGDRVSYEQYF	TGTGCCAGCGGGGACAGGGTTTCCTACGAGCAGTACTTC
TRBV4-3	TRBD2	TRBJ2-5	-	CASSQDQRGKETQYF	TGCGCCAGCAGCCAAGATCAGCGGGGGAAAGAGACCCAGTACTTC
TRBV28	TRBD1	TRBJ1-1	-	CASSDRVFRDSTEAFF	TGTGCCAGCAGTGACAGGGTCTTCCGGGACTCCACTGAAGCTTTCTTT
TRBV27	TRBD2	TRBJ2-1	-	CASSLRALAGAYNEQFF	TGTGCCAGCAGTTTAAGGGCTCTAGCGGGAGCCTACAATGAGCAGTTCTTC
TRBV7-2	TRBD1	TRBJ1-5	once	CASSSRTGNQPQHF	TGTGCCAGCAGCTCCCGGACAGGGAATCAGCCCCAGCATTTT
TRBV2	TRBD1	TRBJ1-5	-	CASGGQGSNQPQHF	TGTGCCAGCGGAGGACAGGGTAGCAATCAGCCCCAGCATTTT
TRBV7-6	-	TRBJ2-7	-	CASSSTVSSYEQYF	TGTGCCAGCAGCTCGACAGTGAGCTCCTACGAGCAGTACTTC
TRBV19	-	TRBJ1-1	few	CASTSGVGTEAFF	TGTGCCAGTACCTCAGGGGTCGGCACTGAAGCTTTCTTT
TRBV5-5	-	TRBJ1-2	-	CASSPPRGGNYGYTF	TGTGCCAGCAGCCCTCCGCGTGGGGGTAACTATGGCTACACCTTC
TRBV19	TRBD1	TRBJ1-1	-	CASNRGQEVNTEAFF	TGTGCCAGTAACAGGGGACAGGAAGTGAACACTGAAGCTTTCTTT
TRBV7-9	TRBD1	TRBJ2-5	-	CASSQLRDSKQETQYF	TGTGCCAGCAGCCAACTCCGGGACAGCAAACAAGAGACCCAGTACTTC